The 24 T cell receptor beta chains in this list originate from one sample, sequenced in a study of T cells in women clearing cervical HPV infection. The repertoire was sequenced with immunoSEQ multiplex PCR; TCRdb's copy has only in-frame clones and lacks some. This sample's clone table lists 46,000 or so clones. Sequencing was performed on blood buffy coat. The receptors here all came from a woman aged 18 to 75 with a cervical HPV16 infection that either progressed to CIN3+ or cleared (not recorded which).

Worth noting for this clone: The CDR3 end is not reached by the read, which stops 3 residues before it; the germline J gene fills it in. J is TRBJ1-5 and V is TRBV19, with 7 bases aligning to TRBD1. The germline V gene has CDR1 LNHDA and CDR2 SQIVND (reference sequence). This CDR3 has 16 residues. V lost 5 bases, J lost 4 bases, and 11 bases stayed unmatched. Partial CDR3 DNA: TGTGCCAGTAGTTCGGGACAGTGGGAGCCAAATCAGCCC. It yields the protein CASSSGQWEPNQP. The entire CDR3 is CASSSGQWEPNQPQHF.

Turning to this clone: The CDR3 end is not reached by the read, which stops 3 residues before it; the germline J gene fills it in. The V and J genes are TRBV20-1 and TRBJ2-3, with TRBD2 matching 9 bases. The CDR3 runs to 15 residues. In germline, CDR1 is DFQATT, CDR2 SNEGSKA (reference sequence). After removal of 3 bases from V and 2 bases from J, the junction contained 6 bases not matched to a gene. The CDR3: CSARPLAGITDTQYF. The CDR3 DNA, read in part, is TGCAGTGCTAGGCCTCTAGCGGGGATCACAGATACG.

A remark on this clone: The CDR3 extends 3 residues past the end of the read, so its final part is completed from the germline J gene. The rearrangement uses TRBV5-1 and TRBJ2-1, with D perhaps TRBD1 (7 bases). CDR1 and CDR2 (germline): SGHRS, YFSETQ. The CDR3 has 15 residues. V gave up 3 bases and J gave up 7 bases, with 17 bases separating them. The CDR3 spells CASSWTGGGRNEQFF. The DNA read from the CDR3 is TGCGCCAGCAGCTGGACAGGAGGGGGTAGGAATGAG.

In the case of this clone: Read data end 3 residues before the CDR3 end; the end is taken from the germline J gene. The rearrangement joins TRBV20-1 to TRBJ1-2, with D perhaps TRBD1 (5 bases). The CDR3 totals 11 residues. CDR1 is DFQATT and CDR2 is SNEGSKA in the germline V gene (reference sequence). This chain's CDR3 is CSAPNGGGYTF. The CDR3 DNA, read in part, is TGCAGTGCCCCGAATGGGGGGGGC.

Remarks on this clone: The sequence runs out 3 residues before the end of the CDR3; the remainder is reconstructed from the germline J gene. This chain connects TRBV20-1 to TRBJ2-4; D might be TRBD2 (6 bases). This CDR3 comprises 16 residues. Germline CDR1 and CDR2: DFQATT and SNEGSKA (reference sequence). V lost 1 base and J 1 base, leaving 14 bases between the germline ends. The CDR3 loop is CSARGGGSRAKNIQYF. The CDR3 bases that were read are TGCAGTGCTAGAGGTGGGGGGAGTAGGGCCAAAAACATT.

About this clone itself: The missing CDR3 end, 3 residues past where the read stops, is filled in from the germline J gene. The V and J genes are TRBV6-1 and TRBJ1-2, with 7 bases aligning to TRBD1. There are 17 residues in the CDR3. CDR1 is MNHNS, CDR2 SASEGT, per germline. The CDR3 sequence is CASSELVSDRPVDDYTF. The CDR3 DNA, read in part, is TGTGCCAGCAGTGAACTCGTATCGGACAGGCCAGTTGATGAC.

Remarks on this clone: One junction end does not reproduce the germline sequence, and a read error may be involved. Read coverage stops 3 residues before the CDR3 terminus; the germline J gene supplies the remainder. The genes are TRBV10-3 and TRBJ2-3; D is possibly TRBD2 (5 bases). The CDR3 covers 13 residues. The germline V gene has CDR1 ENHRY and CDR2 SYGVKD. The part of the CDR3 DNA that was read is TGTGTCATCAGTGGAGGCCCCACAGATACG. It is translated as CVISGGPTDT. The whole CDR3 protein reads CVISGGPTDTQYF.

Comment on this clone: Read sequence stops 3 residues before the CDR3 end, and the germline J gene provides the missing end. The V and J genes are TRBV18 and TRBJ1-6; tentatively, D is TRBD1 (5 bases). V was trimmed by 3 bases and J by 10 bases, leaving 16 bases between them. Germline V lookup: CDR1 KGHSH, CDR2 LQKENI. The CDR3 is made up of 15 amino acids. The CDR3 DNA, read in part, is TGTGCCAGCTCACCGTCGGGACTCGAGGGCTCACCC. Encoded protein: CASSPSGLEGSP. The entire CDR3 reads CASSPSGLEGSPLHF.

The CDR3 region is CASSLGQSTDTQYF. CDR3 bases read: TGCGCCAGCAGCTTGGGACAGAGCACAGATACG. The V call is TRBV5-1, the J call TRBJ2-3; D is possibly TRBD1 (5 bases). The read falls 3 residues short of the CDR3 end, and the missing part is taken from the germline J gene. Trimming cost V 0 bases and J 0 bases, with 5 bases left between them. The CDR3 length is 14 residues. The germline V gene has CDR1 SGHRS and CDR2 YFSETQ.

Concerning this clone itself: The missing CDR3 end, 3 residues past where the read stops, is filled in from the germline J gene. The chain has TRBV29-1 and TRBJ2-1; D is perhaps TRBD1 (5 bases). CDR1 and CDR2 from the germline V gene are SQVTM and ANQGSEA. The CDR3 sequence is 11 residues long. The germline V and J ends were trimmed by 4 bases and 6 bases, with 7 bases remaining between them. The chain's CDR3 is CSVARANEQFF. Incomplete CDR3 DNA: TGCAGCGTTGCCAGGGCCAATGAG.

A note on this clone: The CDR3 end falls 3 residues outside the read, so it is completed with the germline J gene. This chain joins TRBV4-1 and TRBJ2-7; the match to TRBD2 covers 14 bases. In germline, CDR1 is MGHRA, CDR2 YSYEKL. This CDR3 region has 16 residues. The trim removed 3 bases at V and 3 bases at J, leaving 4 bases unmatched. CDR3 protein: CASSQGTSGSFYEQYF. The covered CDR3 bases are TGCGCCAGCAGCCAGGGGACTAGCGGGAGTTTCTACGAG.

Details on this clone: The sequenced fragment ends 3 residues before the CDR3 boundary, so the rest is inferred from the germline J gene. V usage is TRBV6-2 or TRBV6-3 and J usage is TRBJ2-5, with 7 positions matching TRBD2. This CDR3 comprises 15 residues. J gave up 2 bases and V 2 bases, and 5 bases lay outside the gene matches. Germline V gene sequence: CDR1 MNHEY, CDR2 SVGEGT. This CDR3 reads CASSYVGDYQETQYF. The part of the CDR3 DNA that was read is TGTGCCAGCAGTTACGTCGGGGACTATCAAGAGACC.

As for this clone: Coverage ceases 3 residues before the CDR3 finishes, and the germline J gene fills in the end. The chain employs TRBV19 and TRBJ2-2; TRBD1 matches at 7 bases. J was trimmed by 3 bases and V by 3 bases; bases with no gene match: 4. The CDR3 runs 15 residues. CDR1 and CDR2 (germline): LNHDA, SQIVND (reference sequence). CDR3 bases read: TGTGCCAGTAGTATTTGGGACAGCCACACCGGGGAG. Amino acids: CASSIWDSHTGE. The whole CDR3 is CASSIWDSHTGELFF. Using reference TRBV19 and TRBJ2-2 for the parts outside the CDR3, the full variable domain is DGGITQSPKYLFRKEGQNVTLSCEQNLNHDAMYWYRQDPGQGLRLIYYSQIVNDFQKGDIAEGYSVSREKKESFPLTVTSAQKNPTAFYLCASSIWDSHTGELFFGEGSRLTVL.

Concerning this clone: The CDR3 extends 3 residues past the end of the read, so its final part is completed from the germline J gene. The chain employs TRBV7-3 and TRBJ2-2; a possible D gene is TRBD1 (5 bases). CDR1 SGHTA and CDR2 FQGTGA come from the germline V gene. Trimming shortened V by 1 base and J by 5 bases, and 20 bases separated the two germline ends. This CDR3 comprises 18 residues. The covered CDR3 bases are TGTGCCAGCAGCTTAAGGGTTGGACACTTGGGCCCAACCGGGGAG. Protein product: CASSLRVGHLGPTGE. The whole CDR3 is CASSLRVGHLGPTGELFF. Supplemented by reference TRBV7-3 and TRBJ2-2, the full variable domain reads GAGVSQTPSNKVTEKGKYVELRCDPISGHTALYWYRQSLGQGPEFLIYFQGTGAADDSGLPNDRFFAVRPEGSVSTLKIQRTERGDSAVYLCASSLRVGHLGPTGELFFGEGSRLTVL.

A note on this clone: The sequenced fragment ends 3 residues before the CDR3 boundary, so the rest is inferred from the germline J gene. The chain recombines TRBV19 with TRBJ2-7, with D possibly matching TRBD2 (6 bases). The germline V and J ends were trimmed by 1 base and 2 bases, with 9 bases remaining between them. This CDR3 contains 14 residues. The germline CDR1 and CDR2 sequences are LNHDA and SQIVND (reference sequence). CDR3 sequence reads: CASSIAGLTYEQYF. The sequenced part of the CDR3 DNA is TGTGCCAGTAGTATAGCGGGACTCACCTACGAG.

Notes on this clone: The read ends 3 residues before the CDR3 terminus; that terminus is restored from the germline J gene. This chain joins TRBV5-1 and TRBJ1-1, with 7 nucleotides matching TRBD1. The trim removed 2 bases at V and 3 bases at J, leaving 1 base unmatched. The CDR3 spans 13 residues. The V gene's germline CDR1 is SGHRS and CDR2 YFSETQ. The chain's CDR3 is CASSFTGDTEAFF. CDR3 DNA (partial): TGCGCCAGCAGCTTTACAGGGGACACTGAA.

Comment on this clone: The read gets to within 3 residues of the CDR3 end, and the germline J gene fills in the rest. The chain has TRBV6-2 or TRBV6-3 and TRBJ2-3, with 7 bases identical to TRBD1. The ends lost 10 bases at V and 0 bases at J; junction bases unmatched: 1. The CDR3 runs to 12 residues. Looked up from germline, CDR1 is MNHEY and CDR2 is SVGEGT. CDR3 DNA, as far as it was read: TGTGCCATACAGGGGAGCACAGATACG. This codes for CAIQGSTDT. Given in full, the CDR3 is CAIQGSTDTQYF.

Points on this clone: The sequenced fragment ends 3 residues before the CDR3 boundary, so the rest is inferred from the germline J gene. The genes are TRBV7-9 and TRBJ2-3; D ambiguous. This CDR3 spans 12 amino acids. The ends were cut back, 4 bases at V and 3 bases at J, with 5 bases in the middle. Germline V lookup: CDR1 SEHNR, CDR2 FQNEAQ (reference sequence). CDR3 sequence: CASSSVTDTQYF. The CDR3 DNA, read in part, is TGTGCCAGCAGCTCAGTTACAGATACG.

With respect to this clone: The read terminates 3 residues before the CDR3 end, so the remaining end is supplied by the germline J gene. The chain employs TRBV29-1 and TRBJ2-7; D might be TRBD2 (5 bases). The germline V gene encodes CDR1 SQVTM and CDR2 ANQGSEA. The CDR3 is 13 amino acids. Trimming stripped 7 bases from V and 6 bases from J, with 19 bases between. The CDR3 is CSASGYREREQYF. The sequenced part of the CDR3 DNA is TGCAGCGCAAGCGGCTATAGGGAACGCGAG.

A word on this clone: Sequencing ends 3 residues short of the CDR3 end; the germline J gene provides the rest. The V and J genes are TRBV20-1 and TRBJ1-1; weak D call: TRBD1 (6 bases). The CDR3 contains 14 residues. Germline CDR1 reads DFQATT; CDR2 reads SNEGSKA (reference sequence). V lost 2 bases to trimming and J lost 5 bases, with 15 bases between them. The sequenced part of the CDR3 DNA is TGCAGTGCTAGAAAGAGGGGGGGCACGACTGAA. It translates to CSARKRGGTTE. The CDR3 in full is CSARKRGGTTEAFF.

With respect to this clone: The observed sequence ends 3 residues before the CDR3 terminus, with the missing tail filled in from the germline J gene. The V gene is TRBV19, the J gene TRBJ2-3; TRBD1 matches 9 bases. The V gene's germline CDR1 is LNHDA and CDR2 SQIVND (reference sequence). The CDR3 is 15 amino acids. Germline trimming cut 3 bases from V and 0 bases from J; bases unmatched to any gene: 1. CDR3 DNA, as far as it was read: TGTGCCAGTAGTATGGACAGGGGTAGCACAGATACG. The encoded protein is CASSMDRGSTDT. The entire CDR3 is CASSMDRGSTDTQYF.

CDR3 sequence reads: CASSLVPGVSYEQYF. The CDR3 DNA, read in part, is TGCGCCAGCAGCTTGGTTCCAGGGGTCTCCTACGAG. The J gene is TRBJ2-7, the V gene TRBV5-1; TRBD1 might be the D (6 bases). The CDR3 goes on 3 residues after the read ends, and that part is filled in from the germline J gene. V lost 0 bases to trimming and J lost 0 bases, with 10 bases between them. The CDR3 is 15 amino acids. The germline gives CDR1 SGHRS, CDR2 YFSETQ.

About this clone: The CDR3 end lies 3 residues beyond the end of the read and is filled in from the germline J gene. The rearrangement joins TRBV7-9 to TRBJ1-4; D possibly corresponds to TRBD1 (6 bases). In germline, CDR1 is SEHNR, CDR2 FQNEAQ (reference sequence). Trimming took off 5 bases at V and 4 bases at J, with 14 bases between the two ends. The CDR3 loop spans 15 amino acids. The CDR3 region is CASSAPQGINEKLFF. The CDR3 bases that were read are TGTGCCAGCAGCGCACCGCAGGGGATTAATGAAAAA.

CDR3 DNA, as far as it was read: TGTGCCAGCTCACCTCCCGCGCGTGAG. Translation: CASSPPARE. The CDR3, in full, reads CASSPPAREQFF. This chain joins TRBV18 and TRBJ2-1; D is unclear. Read data end 3 residues before the CDR3 end; the end is taken from the germline J gene. The CDR3 loop spans 12 amino acids. V lost 3 bases and J lost 9, with 9 bases in between. The germline V gene has CDR1 KGHSH and CDR2 LQKENI.